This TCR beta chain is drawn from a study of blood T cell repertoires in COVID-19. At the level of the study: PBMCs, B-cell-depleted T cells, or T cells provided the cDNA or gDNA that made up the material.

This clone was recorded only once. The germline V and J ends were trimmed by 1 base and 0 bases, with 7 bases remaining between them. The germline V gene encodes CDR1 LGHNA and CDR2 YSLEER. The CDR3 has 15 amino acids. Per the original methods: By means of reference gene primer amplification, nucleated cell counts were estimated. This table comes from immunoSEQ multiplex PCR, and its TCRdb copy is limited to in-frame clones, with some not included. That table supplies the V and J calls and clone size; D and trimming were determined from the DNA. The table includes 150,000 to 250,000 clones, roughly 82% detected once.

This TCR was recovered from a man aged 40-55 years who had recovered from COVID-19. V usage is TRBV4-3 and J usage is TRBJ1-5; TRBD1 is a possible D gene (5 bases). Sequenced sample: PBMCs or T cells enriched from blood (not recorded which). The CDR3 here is CASSQGQLSNQPQHF. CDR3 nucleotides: TGCGCCAGCAGCCAAGGACAGCTTAGCAATCAGCCCCAGCATTTT.